This TCR beta chain stems from a study of T cells in pancreatic ductal adenocarcinoma. General study results and limits: Blood had more productive templates and about 8-fold more unique clonotypes than tumor.

Produced via immunoSEQ multiplex PCR; TCRdb's table is partial and in-frame only. The top ten hold about 3.4% of the sample, which has 97,000 or so clones, nearly 95% seen once. On this clone itself: No antigen is known for it.

CDR3 length equals 15 residues. Germline lookup yields CDR1 SGHRS and CDR2 YFSETQ. Trimming shortened V by 2 bases and J by 3 bases, and 11 bases separated the two germline ends. No neoadjuvant therapy was given to the selected pancreatic ductal adenocarcinoma patients before their surgery. The V call is TRBV5-1, the J call TRBJ2-2; D may be TRBD2 (6 bases). The sample was PBMCs. The clonotype originates from a human donor with pancreatic ductal adenocarcinoma. The CDR3 DNA follows: TGCGCCAGCAGCTTTGGGACTCCCGACACCGGGGAGCTGTTTTTT. Its protein product is CASSFGTPDTGELFF.